Below, 6 T cell receptor beta chains from the same sample are listed, as sequenced in a study of breast tumors, draining lymph nodes, adjacent tissues. In TCRdb, the multiplex PCR reads were re-called with MiXCR into one record per CDR3 protein. The sample holds about 270,000 distinct CDR3 sequences, 30% seen once. Axillary draining lymph nodes of breast cancer patients supplied the node samples. Source material: axillary lymph node tissue. The receptor source for this set is a female donor with breast cancer. Some clones in this sample may be carry-over from other donors' samples.

This clonotype has a count of ten or more. This rearrangement joins TRBV11-3 to TRBJ2-6; 10 nucleotides align to TRBD1. CDR3 length: 15 residues. J lost 3 bases, V lost 8 bases, and 4 bases had no gene match. Germline V gene lookup returns CDR1 SGHNT and CDR2 YENEEA. The DNA for the CDR3 is TGTGCCAGCGACAGGGGGCAAGGTGGGGCCAACGTCCTGACTTTC. Translated: CASDRGQGGANVLTF.

This clonotype was seen a handful of times. The J gene is TRBJ2-2, the V gene TRBV5-6; D remains unclear. Germline-derived CDR1 and CDR2 are SGHDT and YYEEEE. Trimming removed 2 bases at V and 3 bases at J, with 11 bases between. The CDR3 has 15 residues. The CDR3 DNA is TGTGCCAGCAGCTTTAACCAGGCTGACACCGGGGAGCTGTTTTTT. Protein sequence: CASSFNQADTGELFF. Full variable domain (rest looked up from reference TRBV5-6 and TRBJ2-2): DAGVTQSPTHLIKTRGQQVTLRCSPKSGHDTVSWYQQALGQGPQFIFQYYEEEERQRGNFPDRFSGHQFPNYSSELNVNALLLGDSALYLCASSFNQADTGELFFGEGSRLTVL.

This clonotype has only a few counts. This clone may be a read error of a much larger clone one base away. The chain carries TRBV6-6 and TRBJ1-4; 7 bases fit TRBD1. J was trimmed by 8 bases and V by 5 bases; bases with no gene match: 11. This CDR3 has 15 residues. CDR1 MNHNY and CDR2 SVGAGI come from the germline V gene (reference sequence). CDR3 protein: CASSHLDRVQEKLFF. The DNA for the CDR3 is TGTGCCAGCAGTCACCTCGACAGGGTCCAGGAAAAACTGTTTTTT.

There are many counts of this clonotype. The chain links TRBV27 to TRBJ1-2; D unresolved. The V gene's germline CDR1 is MNHEY and CDR2 SMNVEV (reference sequence). The CDR3 covers 13 residues. Trimming stripped 4 bases from V and 11 bases from J, with 17 bases between. CDR3 sequence: CASSSRGRWRYTF. The DNA for the CDR3 is TGTGCCAGCAGTTCCCGAGGGAGATGGCGGTACACCTTC.

V is TRBV10-2 and J is TRBJ2-5; D is possibly TRBD2 (5 bases). CDR3 size: 14 residues. Germline loops: CDR1 WSHSY, CDR2 SAAADI. V lost 3 bases to trimming and J lost 1 base, with 9 bases between them. The CDR3 loop is CASSEPSFQETQYF. CDR3 sequence (DNA): TGCGCCAGCAGTGAACCTAGCTTCCAAGAGACCCAGTACTTC.

This clonotype was recorded many times. This chain joins TRBV12-3 or TRBV12-4 and TRBJ2-7; TRBD1 matches at 8 bases. The CDR3 is 15 residues long. The junction had 10 bases not matched to a gene; V was cut back by 6 bases and J by 3 bases. CDR3 region: CASSIWDRRSYEQYF. CDR3 DNA sequence: TGTGCCAGCAGCATTTGGGACAGGAGAAGCTACGAGCAGTACTTC.